Below are 16 T cell receptor beta chains sequenced from a single sample in a study of blood T cells in healthy people across ages (dated by TCRdb to between 2014 and 2016). The protocol used for the library was 5' RACE. Sequencing instrument: Illumina HiSeq 2500. A second about 7 to 11 cycle PCR used a sample-barcoded 5' primer and a J-beta primer mix. Starting from the raw public reads, TCRdb applied fastp trimming at Q25, assembled clones with MiXCR and retained in-frame beta chains. Every entry covers one CDR3 protein and lists the most common genes and DNA from its rows. The sample table records about 800,000 distinct CDR3 sequences; 55% to 70% of these occur just once. The ten top clones hold roughly 20% of the sample. Sequencing input: blood. Source of these receptors: a man younger than 40 in good health.

The V call is TRBV4-3, the J call TRBJ1-6; D not resolved. Between the trimmed V and J ends, which lost 1 base and 9 bases, there was a span of 16 bases. CDR1 LGHNA and CDR2 YSLEER come from the germline V gene. The CDR3 spans 16 residues. The CDR3 region is CASSQGSLGNPSPLHF. The CDR3 DNA sequence: TGCGCCAGCAGCCAAGGGTCCCTTGGGAATCCTTCACCCCTCCACTTT.

The J gene is TRBJ1-2, the V gene TRBV28; tentative D call: TRBD1 (6 bases). This CDR3 comprises 15 residues. V was trimmed by 5 bases and J by 8 bases, leaving 21 bases between them. CDR1 is MDHEN and CDR2 is SYDVKM in the germline V gene. The DNA for the CDR3 is TGTGCCAGCAGTAGCCCGACAGGTACGATTTACGGCTACACCTTC. Translating gives CASSSPTGTIYGYTF.

V usage is TRBV12-3 or TRBV12-4 and J usage is TRBJ1-1; D is uncertain. The CDR3 runs to 13 residues. V lost 6 bases and J 0 bases, leaving 8 bases between the germline ends. The DNA for the CDR3 is TGTGCCAGCAGGGGGAGGATGAACACTGAAGCTTTCTTT. Translating it yields CASRGRMNTEAFF.

V is TRBV5-1 and J is TRBJ2-1; 7 bases map to TRBD2. CDR1 and CDR2 (germline): SGHRS, YFSETQ. CDR3 length: 15 amino acids. Germline trimming cut 2 bases from V and 7 bases from J; bases unmatched to any gene: 9. CDR3 DNA sequence: TGCGCCAGCAGCTTCGCGGGGGTCTGGGGAAATGAGCAGTTCTTC. Amino acid sequence: CASSFAGVWGNEQFF.

The rearrangement uses TRBV2 and TRBJ2-5, with 11 positions matching TRBD2. The CDR3 loop spans 16 amino acids. Germline CDR1 and CDR2: SNHLY and FYNNEI. V lost 6 bases, J lost 3 bases, and 9 bases stayed unmatched. CDR3 sequence (DNA): TGTGCCAGCAGGTTTGAACTAGCGGGGGAAGAAGAGACCCAGTACTTC. It yields the protein CASRFELAGEEETQYF. Based on the CDR3 plus reference TRBV2 and TRBJ2-5, the full variable domain is EPEVTQTPSHQVTQMGQEVILRCVPISNHLYFYWYRQILGQKVEFLVSFYNNEISEKSEIFDDQFSVERPDGSNFTLKIRSTKLEDSAMYFCASRFELAGEEETQYFGPGTRLLVL.

This clonotype has just a few counts. The V call is TRBV27, the J call TRBJ2-5; D possibly corresponds to TRBD1 (6 bases). CDR3 length: 13 amino acids. Germline CDR1 and CDR2: MNHEY and SMNVEV (reference sequence). V lost 2 bases and J lost 11, with 15 bases in between. The CDR3 reads CASSLIQGEEQYF. Written as DNA, the CDR3 is TGTGCCAGCAGTTTAATACAGGGCGAGGAGCAGTACTTC.

The rearrangement links TRBV3-1 to TRBJ2-5; D ambiguous. V was clipped by 3 bases and J by 4 bases, with 9 bases between them. The V gene's germline CDR1 is LGHDT and CDR2 YNNKEL (reference sequence). This CDR3 comprises 13 residues. CDR3 nucleotides: TGTGCCAGCAGCCAGCAGGCTGGAGAGACCCAGTACTTC. Its protein is CASSQQAGETQYF.

V gene TRBV27 combines with J gene TRBJ2-1, with D possibly being TRBD2 (6 bases). CDR3 size: 15 residues. CDR1 and CDR2 (germline): MNHEY, SMNVEV (reference sequence). Trimming removed 2 bases from V and 6 bases from J, with 14 bases in between. The CDR3 region has the DNA TGTGCCAGCAGTTTAGGAGGGTATCATGGCAATGAGCAGTTCTTC. Protein product: CASSLGGYHGNEQFF.

The gene calls are TRBV5-1 and TRBJ2-7, with 10 bases aligning to TRBD1. CDR3 size: 13 residues. V lost 3 bases to trimming and J lost 6 bases; unmatched junction nucleotides: 3. CDR1 is SGHRS, CDR2 YFSETQ, per germline. For the CDR3, the DNA is TGCGCCAGCAGCTGGACAGGGGGGCTCGAGCAGTACTTC. It codes for CASSWTGGLEQYF. Based on the CDR3 plus reference TRBV5-1 and TRBJ2-7, the full variable domain is KAGVTQTPRYLIKTRGQQVTLSCSPISGHRSVSWYQQTPGQGLQFLFEYFSETQRNKGNFPGRFSGRQFSNSRSEMNVSTLELGDSALYLCASSWTGGLEQYFGPGTRLTVT.

This clonotype was seen a few times. The CDR3 coding sequence is TGTGCCACCAGCCTCACCGCCGAGCAGTACTTC. It translates to CATSLTAEQYF. The gene calls are TRBV15 and TRBJ2-5, with D unresolved. With the DNA end fitting TRBJ2-7 better, the J assignment may be wrong. This CDR3 is built from 11 residues. CDR1 LNHNV and CDR2 YYDKDF come from the germline V gene (reference sequence).

The chain employs TRBV7-2 and TRBJ2-5, with unresolved D. Trimming stripped 2 bases from V and 4 bases from J, with 14 bases between. The CDR3 runs to 15 residues. The germline V gene has CDR1 SGHTA and CDR2 FQGNSA. CDR3 in amino acids: CASSLLLVFGETQYF. The DNA of the CDR3 is TGTGCCAGCAGCTTACTTCTAGTATTTGGAGAGACCCAGTACTTC.

This clonotype was seen only once. The CDR3 DNA is TGTGCCAGCAGAACGGGCGTGTCGGGAGAGACCCAGTACTTC. Translating it yields CASRTGVSGETQYF. The V and J genes are TRBV7-2 and TRBJ2-5; D unresolved. The V end was cut by 6 bases, the J end by 4 bases, with 15 bases between. The CDR3 consists of 14 residues. Per germline, CDR1 SGHTA and CDR2 FQGNSA.

The chain has TRBV20-1 and TRBJ2-7; the D is unclear. The CDR3 consists of 15 residues. In germline, CDR1 is DFQATT, CDR2 SNEGSKA (reference sequence). V was shortened by 0 bases and J by 3 bases, with 15 bases between the two germline ends. CDR3 DNA: TGCAGTGCTAGAGATATAGGTGGGGATGGCTACGAGCAGTACTTC. Translating gives CSARDIGGDGYEQYF.

This clonotype was counted a few times. This chain links TRBV7-9 with TRBJ2-1; D possibly corresponds to TRBD2 (5 bases). The V end was cut by 8 bases, the J end by 1 base, with 18 bases between. The germline V gene has CDR1 SEHNR and CDR2 FQNEAQ (reference sequence). The CDR3 extends over 16 amino acids. In nucleotides, the CDR3 is TGTGCCAGCGCGCAGCCCCTTAGCGAGTCCTACAATGAGCAGTTCTTC. This codes for CASAQPLSESYNEQFF. Full variable domain (rest looked up from reference TRBV7-9 and TRBJ2-1): DTGVSQNPRHKITKRGQNVTFRCDPISEHNRLYWYRQTLGQGPEFLTYFQNEAQLEKSRLLSDRFSAERPKGSFSTLEIQRTEQGDSAMYLCASAQPLSESYNEQFFGPGTRLTVL.

The genes are TRBV6-1 and TRBJ1-1, with D perhaps TRBD1 (5 bases). The CDR3 contains 18 residues. Germline-derived CDR1 and CDR2 are MNHNS and SASEGT. The V and J ends lost 10 bases and 7 bases respectively, with 34 bases between them. The CDR3 DNA sequence: TGTGCCACCGATTCCAAAGGTACTGAGAGGGGAATAGGCGTTGAAGCTTTCTTT. The encoded protein is CATDSKGTERGIGVEAFF.

V usage is TRBV5-1 and J usage is TRBJ1-5; 8 nucleotides align to TRBD1. After removal of 1 base from V and 5 bases from J, the junction contained 2 bases not matched to a gene. Germline loops: CDR1 SGHRS, CDR2 YFSETQ. The CDR3 has 14 residues. CDR3 bases: TGCGCCAGCAGCTTGAGACAGGGGTATCAGCCCCAGCATTTT. This sequence encodes CASSLRQGYQPQHF.